This T cell receptor (beta chain) appears in the sequencing data of a study of T-cell memory formation after mild COVID-19. Overall study: The TCR clusters were mostly specific to one donor.

TCRdb re-derived calls from the 5' RACE reads in MiXCR, one entry per CDR3 protein. Here the sample spans under 150,000 distinct CDR3 sequences, roughly 20% being singletons. The CDR3 sequence is 15 residues long. Germline V gives CDR1 SGHRS, CDR2 YFSETQ. V lost 5 bases, J lost 0 bases, and 13 bases lay in between. This clonotype occurred a few times. Material: PBMCs or a T cell subset sorted from them (not recorded which). The source of this sequence is a man aged 18 to 29 who had mild COVID-19 (a few samples of this study predate the infection). Cell type and time point are not known. J is TRBJ2-3 and V is TRBV5-1; possible D gene TRBD1, 6 bases. CDR3 DNA sequence: TGCGCCAGCAGAACAGGGTCGCGGAGCACAGATACGCAGTATTTT. This gives the protein CASRTGSRSTDTQYF.